These T cell receptor beta chains were read from a single sample in a study of beta chain features in type 1 diabetes. Repertoires were generated with immunoSEQ multiplex PCR, while TCRdb's copy carries only in-frame clones and drops some. The sample yields over 700,000 clones, 15% to 20% seen once. The sequenced sample was naive CD4+ T cells from blood. These receptors were collected from a woman younger than 35 in good health. Each CDR3 is given with its conserved first and last residue. Fields, in order: D gene, J gene, V gene, clone size, CDR3 protein, CDR3 DNA. A D gene is named only where the DNA matches it firmly. Only some rows state a clone size, as once, few, many or a class for expanded clones.

NA TRBJ2-1 TRBV5-4 few CASSLDLYGGNEQFF TGTGCCAGCAGCTTGGATCTTTACGGGGGCAATGAGCAGTTCTTC
TRBD2 TRBJ2-3 TRBV27 NA CASSFLLAGGRSTDTQYF TGTGCCAGCAGTTTCTTACTAGCGGGAGGACGTAGCACAGATACGCAGTATTTT
TRBD2 TRBJ2-2 TRBV5-4 few CASSSPGLAGGHTGELFF TGTGCCAGCAGCTCCCCGGGACTAGCGGGAGGGCACACCGGGGAGCTGTTTTTT
NA TRBJ2-5 TRBV9 NA CASSPLGGTAETQYF TGTGCCAGCAGCCCCCTGGGCGGGACTGCGGAGACCCAGTACTTC
TRBD1 TRBJ2-2 TRBV27 NA CASSDRDAVFF TGTGCCAGCAGTGACAGGGATGCGGTGTTTTTT
NA TRBJ2-7 TRBV28 NA CASGRTNLGEQYF TGTGCCAGCGGAAGGACTAACTTGGGCGAGCAGTACTTC
NA TRBJ1-3 TRBV5-1 few CASSPGVSGNTIYF TGCGCCAGCAGCCCGGGGGTCTCTGGAAACACCATATATTTT
NA TRBJ2-1 TRBV7-8 NA CASSLGAGTLYNEQFF TGTGCCAGCAGCTTAGGCGCTGGGACACTGTACAATGAGCAGTTCTTC
NA TRBJ2-1 TRBV6-6 NA CASSYSWDSNEQFF TGTGCCAGCAGTTACTCATGGGATTCCAATGAGCAGTTCTTC
NA TRBJ2-5 TRBV5-1 NA CASSLVSPGEETQYF TGCGCCAGCAGCTTGGTCTCCCCGGGGGAAGAGACCCAGTACTTC
NA TRBJ2-1 TRBV18 few CASSPPTHEQFF TGTGCCAGCTCACCACCGACGCATGAGCAGTTCTTC
TRBD2 TRBJ2-7 TRBV28 NA CASSFTGGLSYEQYF TGTGCCAGCAGTTTTACGGGAGGCCTCTCCTACGAGCAGTACTTC
NA TRBJ2-7 TRBV6-6 few CASSSPYEQYF TGTGCCAGCAGTTCCCCCTACGAGCAGTACTTC
NA TRBJ2-7 TRBV5-6 NA CASSLYQEQYF TGTGCCAGCAGCCTCTACCAAGAGCAGTACTTC
NA TRBJ2-5 TRBV6-5 once CASSRTIGETQYF TGTGCCAGCAGTCGCACTATCGGGGAGACCCAGTACTTC
NA TRBJ2-7 TRBV10-3 NA CAISGDNSDEQYF TGTGCCATCAGTGGGGACAATTCTGACGAGCAGTACTTC
NA TRBJ2-1 TRBV18 few CASSPPAHEQFF TGTGCCAGCTCACCACCGGCACATGAGCAGTTCTTC
TRBD2 TRBJ2-1 TRBV28 NA CASGSAASGAYNEQFF TGTGCCAGCGGATCAGCCGCTAGCGGGGCCTACAATGAGCAGTTCTTC
NA TRBJ2-1 TRBV5-1 NA CASSLGLLNEQFF TGCGCCAGCAGCTTGGGGCTTTTGAATGAGCAGTTCTTC
NA TRBJ1-1 TRBV5-1 NA CASSLASVTGRTEAFF TGCGCCAGCAGCTTGGCCAGTGTCACAGGGAGGACTGAAGCTTTCTTT
NA TRBJ1-2 TRBV10-3 few CAISDSPMRGYTF TGTGCCATCAGTGACTCTCCGATGAGAGGCTACACCTTC
NA TRBJ2-6 TRBV10-2 NA CASGSSGANVLTF TGCGCCAGCGGGTCCTCTGGGGCCAACGTCCTGACTTTC
NA TRBJ2-7 TRBV20-1 few CSASWGNEQYF TGCAGTGCTAGCTGGGGAAACGAGCAGTACTTC
NA TRBJ2-2 TRBV27 few CASSLSGTTRAGELFF TGTGCCAGCAGTTTGTCCGGGACAACCCGGGCCGGGGAGCTGTTTTTT
NA TRBJ2-1 TRBV2 NA CASSEAVRATRDEQFF TGTGCCAGCAGTGAAGCAGTTAGGGCCACGCGGGATGAGCAGTTCTTC
NA TRBJ1-5 TRBV6-6 few CASSYSGLGINQPQHF TGTGCCAGCAGTTACTCGGGCTTGGGGATCAATCAGCCCCAGCATTTT
TRBD1 TRBJ1-5 TRBV6-1 few CASKKGAGTNQPQHF TGTGCCAGCAAGAAGGGGGCGGGCACCAATCAGCCCCAGCATTTT
NA TRBJ2-1 TRBV29-1 NA CSAGGPYNEQFF TGCAGCGCCGGGGGGCCCTACAATGAGCAGTTCTTC
NA TRBJ2-2 TRBV7-8 NA CASSLGPRELFF TGTGCCAGCAGCTTAGGACCCAGGGAGCTGTTTTTT
NA TRBJ1-2 TRBV29-1 NA CSVEEGSDYGYTF TGCAGCGTTGAAGAGGGGAGCGACTATGGCTACACCTTC
TRBD1 TRBJ1-1 TRBV10-3 NA CASRRQGSTEAFF TGTGCCAGCAGGCGACAGGGATCCACTGAAGCTTTCTTT
TRBD2 TRBJ2-7 TRBV7-6 few CASSKTGTSSYEQYF TGTGCCAGCAGTAAAACCGGGACTAGTTCCTACGAGCAGTACTTC
NA TRBJ1-3 TRBV27 NA CARVEVLWGCGNTIYF TGTGCCCGGGTTGAAGTATTGTGGGGCTGTGGAAACACCATATATTTT
NA TRBJ2-3 TRBV10-3 many CAISERGTDTQYF TGTGCCATCAGTGAGAGGGGCACAGATACGCAGTATTTT
NA TRBJ2-1 TRBV5-4 NA CASSLGGASSYNEQFF TGTGCCAGCAGCTTGGGGGGCGCGAGCTCCTACAATGAGCAGTTCTTC
TRBD1 TRBJ1-2 TRBV5-1 NA CASSQGQGPAGYTF TGCGCCAGCAGCCAAGGACAGGGACCTGCTGGCTACACCTTC
TRBD2 TRBJ2-3 TRBV5-4 NA CASSLRTSGIGDTQYF TGTGCCAGCAGCCTCCGGACTAGCGGGATAGGGGATACGCAGTATTTT
NA TRBJ2-1 TRBV7-3 NA CASSLGVHNEQFF TGTGCCAGCAGCTTAGGGGTACACAATGAGCAGTTCTTC
TRBD2 TRBJ2-5 TRBV15 once CATSRARPGLAGSEQYF TGTGCCACCAGCAGAGCTAGGCCTGGACTAGCGGGATCGGAGCAGTACTTC
NA TRBJ2-1 TRBV7-2 NA CASSLRGEPHEQFF TGTGCCAGCAGCTTAAGGGGCGAACCACATGAGCAGTTCTTC